One and the same sample provided the 25 T cell receptor beta chains below, sequenced in a study of blood T cell repertoires in COVID-19. Sequencing was performed with immunoSEQ multiplex PCR; in TCRdb, only in-frame clones are kept and a portion is missing. The sample lists around 260,000 clones, 75% to 90% seen once, with 0.85% to 0.95% in the top ten. Material for sequencing was peripheral blood. These receptor sequences come from a woman between 40 and 50 years old who had recovered from COVID-19.

The chain couples TRBV4-1 to TRBJ2-7, with D maybe TRBD2 (5 bases). The CDR3 totals 16 residues. From germline, CDR1 is MGHRA and CDR2 YSYEKL. V lost 2 bases to trimming and J lost 3 bases, with 17 bases between them. The CDR3 DNA reads TGCGCCAGCAGCCAATACGGTCCGGCGGGCGGCTACGAGCAGTACTTC. The encoded protein is CASSQYGPAGGYEQYF.

In this sample, this clone turned up a few times. The V call is TRBV5-8, the J call TRBJ2-7, with 9 bases that match TRBD1. Trimming removed 4 bases from V and 6 bases from J; junction bases left unmatched: 5. Germline V gene data show CDR1 as SGHTS and CDR2 as YDEGEE. The CDR3 totals 13 residues. DNA of the CDR3: TGTGCCAGCAGCGCCCGGGACAGGGTCGAGCAGTACTTC. Its protein is CASSARDRVEQYF. The full variable domain, rest sourced from reference TRBV5-8 and TRBJ2-7, is EAGVTQSPTHLIKTRGQQATLRCSPISGHTSVYWYQQALGLGLQFLLWYDEGEERNRGNFPPRFSGRQFPNYSSELNVNALELEDSALYLCASSARDRVEQYFGPGTRLTVT.

The chain has TRBV5-1 and TRBJ2-5, with D possibly matching TRBD2 (6 bases). The V end lost 3 bases, the J end lost 10 bases, and 19 bases lay between the germline ends. The CDR3 spans 14 residues. CDR1 and CDR2 from the germline V gene are SGHRS and YFSETQ. The CDR3 region has the DNA TGCGCCAGCAGCTACCCACGGGAGAACCCGTTCCAGTACTTC. It is translated as CASSYPRENPFQYF.

The CDR3 spells CASSSSGYNSPLHF. CDR3 in DNA: TGTGCCAGCAGTTCCTCCGGTTATAATTCACCCCTCCACTTT. J is TRBJ1-6 and V is TRBV6-5; D call uncertain. V lost 4 bases, J lost 4 bases, and 8 bases lay in between. The germline gives CDR1 MNHEY, CDR2 SVGAGI. The CDR3 is 14 amino acids.

The chain links TRBV6-5 to TRBJ2-3, with D uncertain. The length of the CDR3 is 12 residues. Trimming left V 9 bases short and J 2 bases short, with 9 bases between. CDR1 and CDR2 (germline): MNHEY, SVGAGI. CDR3 sequence: CASCVLTDTQYF. CDR3 DNA sequence: TGTGCCAGTTGCGTCCTCACAGATACGCAGTATTTT.

The chain links TRBV9 to TRBJ2-7, with TRBD2 matching over 11 bases. CDR3 length equals 14 residues. The V and J ends lost 2 bases and 4 bases, in that order; junction bases with no gene match: 2. Germline V gene lookup returns CDR1 SGDLS and CDR2 YYNGEE. CDR3 amino acids: CASSVGLADYEQYF. The CDR3 bases are TGTGCCAGCAGCGTGGGACTAGCGGATTACGAGCAGTACTTC.

The CDR3 coding sequence is TGTGCCAGCAAAGCCGGGGAAAACATTCAGTACTTC. It yields the protein CASKAGENIQYF. The gene calls are TRBV2 and TRBJ2-4; perhaps TRBD2 as D (5 bases). The CDR3 has 12 residues. Germline CDR1 SNHLY, CDR2 FYNNEI. Deletions cut 7 bases from V and 5 bases from J, with 9 bases between.

The rearrangement joins TRBV30 to TRBJ1-1, with 8 bases that match TRBD1. Per the germline V gene, CDR1 is GTSNPN and CDR2 is SVGIG (reference sequence). J lost 5 bases, V lost 3 bases, and 8 bases had no gene match. There are 14 residues in the CDR3. The CDR3 sequence is CAWRRQGSGTEAFF. DNA for the CDR3: TGTGCCTGGAGACGACAGGGGTCGGGGACTGAAGCTTTCTTT.

The chain carries TRBV2 and TRBJ1-6, with 8 bases fitting TRBD1. The CDR3 has 12 residues. V shed 10 bases and J 5 bases; nucleotides not matched to a gene: 1. CDR1 SNHLY and CDR2 FYNNEI come from the germline V gene. The CDR3 here is CATQGDNSPLHF. The DNA for the CDR3 is TGTGCCACACAGGGGGATAATTCACCCCTCCACTTT.

CDR3 DNA: TGTGCCAGCAGCACCTCAGGGTGGTTTCAGCCCCAGCATTTT. Translation gives CASSTSGWFQPQHF. The genes are TRBV21-1 and TRBJ1-5; the table's D call TRBD1 went unverified against the DNA. TRBV21-1 is assigned pseudogene status. The CDR3 is 14 amino acids.

The CDR3 here is CASQKEGAEAFF. The CDR3 DNA reads as TGTGCCAGCCAAAAAGAGGGGGCTGAAGCTTTCTTT. V and J are TRBV7-9 and TRBJ1-1, with D perhaps matching TRBD1 (6 bases). The V end was cut by 8 bases, the J end by 6 bases, with 13 bases between. CDR3 length: 12 residues. Per the germline V gene, CDR1 is SEHNR and CDR2 is FQNEAQ (reference sequence).

The V call is TRBV6-5, the J call TRBJ2-1, with 7 bases aligning to TRBD2. V shed 2 bases, J shed 6 bases, and the junction held 7 bases outside the gene matches. Germline values: CDR1 MNHEY, CDR2 SVGAGI. CDR3 length: 15 residues. In DNA form, the CDR3 reads TGTGCCAGCAGTTACGAGGCGGGAGTACGCAATGAGCAGTTCTTC. This gives the protein CASSYEAGVRNEQFF.

This sequence joins TRBV5-1 and TRBJ2-1; no definite D call. V was clipped by 7 bases and J by 1 base, with 9 bases between them. This CDR3 contains 13 residues. Germline V gene data show CDR1 as SGHRS and CDR2 as YFSETQ. CDR3 loop: CASRRESYNEQFF. In DNA, the CDR3 is TGCGCCAGCCGGAGAGAATCCTACAATGAGCAGTTCTTC.

The chain is built from TRBV3-1 (or the pseudogene TRBV3-2) and TRBJ2-6, with 11 bases matching TRBD1. The CDR3 has 18 amino acids. Germline CDR1 LGHDT, CDR2 YNNKEL (reference sequence). The V segment lost 4 bases and the J segment 3 bases; nucleotides outside the gene matches: 8. CDR3 sequence: CASSPTGTGGHGANVLTF. The CDR3 coding sequence is TGTGCCAGCAGCCCGACCGGGACAGGGGGTCATGGGGCCAACGTCCTGACTTTC.

This chain uses TRBV7-9 with TRBJ2-2; 7 positions agree with TRBD1. The CDR3 extends over 13 amino acids. Germline-derived CDR1 and CDR2 are SEHNR and FQNEAQ (reference sequence). V was pared by 5 bases and J by 6 bases, with 3 bases of the junction left unmatched. This chain's CDR3 is CASSLQGSGELFF. CDR3 nucleotides: TGTGCCAGCAGCCTACAGGGGTCCGGGGAGCTGTTTTTT.

The chain employs TRBV3-1 (or the pseudogene TRBV3-2) and TRBJ2-1, with 9 bases identical to TRBD1. Trimming cost V 6 bases and J 8 bases; bases outside gene matches: 11. Germline values: CDR1 LGHDT, CDR2 YNNKEL (reference sequence). This CDR3 has 15 residues. CDR3: CASSHSGQGLHEQFF. The CDR3 coding sequence is TGTGCCAGCAGTCATTCGGGACAGGGCCTCCATGAGCAGTTCTTC.

This sequence joins TRBV6-5 and TRBJ1-2; weak D call: TRBD1 (6 bases). CDR3 size: 14 residues. Per germline, CDR1 MNHEY and CDR2 SVGAGI. The V gene lost 4 bases and the J gene lost 7 bases, with 16 bases spanning the gap. CDR3 DNA sequence: TGTGCCAGCAGTTCCGCCAGGGCAGGGGCTGGCTACACCTTC. It specifies CASSSARAGAGYTF.

About this clone: Other DNA sequences within the sample encode an identical CDR3. The chain links TRBV4-1 to TRBJ2-3, with D hard to call. Trimming removed 4 bases at V and 4 bases at J, with 9 bases between. The CDR3 spans 13 residues. Germline values: CDR1 MGHRA, CDR2 YSYEKL. The CDR3 protein is CASSPREPDTQYF. The CDR3 DNA is TGCGCCAGCAGCCCTCGAGAGCCAGATACGCAGTATTTT.

V gene TRBV27 combines with J gene TRBJ2-1, with 7 bases matching TRBD2. The V segment lost 5 bases and the J segment 0 bases; nucleotides outside the gene matches: 7. Per the germline V gene, CDR1 is MNHEY and CDR2 is SMNVEV (reference sequence). This CDR3 has 16 residues. CDR3 region: CASSSPGLSSYNEQFF. CDR3 DNA sequence: TGTGCCAGCAGTAGTCCGGGACTAAGCTCCTACAATGAGCAGTTCTTC.

In its sample, this clone was seen once. V and J are TRBV29-1 and TRBJ2-7; 7 bases are a match to TRBD1. After removal of 8 bases from V and 0 bases from J, the junction contained 4 bases not matched to a gene. Germline values: CDR1 SQVTM, CDR2 ANQGSEA. The CDR3 contains 12 residues. The CDR3 region is CSHRDSSYEQYF. In DNA form, the CDR3 reads TGCAGCCACCGGGACAGCTCCTACGAGCAGTACTTC.

This clone showed up just once. The V gene is TRBV27, the J gene TRBJ2-7; tentative D call: TRBD2 (6 bases). V lost 5 bases and J 5 bases, leaving 13 bases between the germline ends. This CDR3 contains 13 residues. The germline gives CDR1 MNHEY, CDR2 SMNVEV (reference sequence). The CDR3, as DNA: TGTGCCAGCAGTACCGGAGGGCCAGACGAGCAGTACTTC. Its translation is CASSTGGPDEQYF.

This rearrangement joins TRBV18 to TRBJ1-6, with TRBD1 matching over 7 bases. J was trimmed by 4 bases and V by 2 bases; bases with no gene match: 11. CDR1 and CDR2 from the germline V gene are KGHSH and LQKENI. The CDR3 is 18 residues long. The CDR3 spells CASSPNPTGSTYNSPLHF. The DNA for the CDR3 is TGTGCCAGCTCACCAAACCCGACAGGGAGTACGTATAATTCACCCCTCCACTTT.

This rearrangement joins TRBV5-1 to TRBJ1-2; TRBD1 aligns across 9 bases. There are 14 residues in the CDR3. Germline V gives CDR1 SGHRS, CDR2 YFSETQ. After removal of 4 bases from V and 4 bases from J, the junction contained 5 bases not matched to a gene. The CDR3 DNA is TGCGCCAGCAGCCCCAGACAGGGGGGCTATGGCTACACCTTC. It is translated as CASSPRQGGYGYTF.

The V and J genes are TRBV19 and TRBJ1-1, with TRBD1 matching over 8 bases. This CDR3 contains 14 residues. The V and J ends lost 5 bases and 3 bases, in that order; junction bases with no gene match: 5. Germline assignment: CDR1 LNHDA and CDR2 SQIVND (reference sequence). The CDR3 sequence: CASSPPDRDTEAFF. The CDR3 coding sequence is TGTGCCAGTAGTCCCCCGGACAGGGACACTGAAGCTTTCTTT.

The V call is TRBV23-1, the J call TRBJ2-4, with D maybe TRBD2 (6 bases). TRBV23-1 is recorded as an ORF, its role being uncertain. Trimming removed 0 bases at V and 0 bases at J, with 9 bases between. This CDR3 has 16 amino acids. For the CDR3, the DNA is TGCGCCAGCAGTCAATCGGAGGGGATAGCCAAAAACATTCAGTACTTC. This encodes CASSQSEGIAKNIQYF.